Detailed here is one T cell receptor beta chain. This sample was included in a study of blood T cells in healthy people across ages. A sample-barcoded 5' primer and a J-beta primer mix were used in a second PCR of about 7 to 12 cycles. TCRdb processed the 5' RACE reads anew with MiXCR; each CDR3 protein has one entry. The table has 600,000 to 850,000 distinct CDR3 sequences, around 40% seen once. What was sequenced was blood. The sequence was obtained from a woman aged 55-70 years in good health.

The DNA of the CDR3 is TGCGCCAGCAGCCCGGGGAATCCGGGACAGGACTATGGCTACACCTTC. Residues: CASSPGNPGQDYGYTF. The rearrangement links TRBV5-1 to TRBJ1-2; TRBD1 aligns across 8 bases. This CDR3 is 16 amino acids long. The V and J ends lost 4 bases and 3 bases, in that order; junction bases with no gene match: 11. Germline V lookup: CDR1 SGHRS, CDR2 YFSETQ. Combining the CDR3 with reference TRBV5-1 and TRBJ1-2 gives the whole variable domain KAGVTQTPRYLIKTRGQQVTLSCSPISGHRSVSWYQQTPGQGLQFLFEYFSETQRNKGNFPGRFSGRQFSNSRSEMNVSTLELGDSALYLCASSPGNPGQDYGYTFGSGTRLTVV.